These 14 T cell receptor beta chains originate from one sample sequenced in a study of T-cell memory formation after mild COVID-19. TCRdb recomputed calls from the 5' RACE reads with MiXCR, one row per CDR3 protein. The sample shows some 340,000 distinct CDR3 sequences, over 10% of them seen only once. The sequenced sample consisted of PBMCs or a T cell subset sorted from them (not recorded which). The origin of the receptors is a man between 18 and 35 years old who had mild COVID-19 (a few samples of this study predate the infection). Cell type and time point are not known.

In nucleotides, the CDR3 is TGCGCCAGCGGCCCCCAGGGACAGGGGGTCTATGGCTACACCTTC. Translating it yields CASGPQGQGVYGYTF. The chain is built from TRBV5-1 and TRBJ1-2; 11 nucleotides agree with TRBD1. V shed 7 bases and J 4 bases; nucleotides not matched to a gene: 9. Germline-derived CDR1 and CDR2 are SGHRS and YFSETQ. This CDR3 is built from 15 residues.

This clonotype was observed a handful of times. The CDR3, as DNA: TGTGCCAGCAGCCCGGCAGGGGTAATAGATACGCAGTATTTT. As protein: CASSPAGVIDTQYF. The V gene is TRBV14, the J gene TRBJ2-3, with D maybe TRBD1 (6 bases). Germline V CDR1 and CDR2: SGHDN, FVKESK. V was shortened by 4 bases and J by 5 bases, with 13 bases between the two germline ends. The CDR3 is made up of 14 amino acids.

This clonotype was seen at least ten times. CDR3 sequence (DNA): TGTGCCAGTAGTAAAGCTTTCTTT. Protein sequence: CASSKAFF. This chain links TRBV19 with TRBJ1-1; D gene ambiguous. The V gene lost 4 bases and the J gene lost 9 bases, with 0 bases spanning the gap. Per the germline V gene, CDR1 is LNHDA and CDR2 is SQIVND (reference sequence). The CDR3 extends over 8 amino acids.

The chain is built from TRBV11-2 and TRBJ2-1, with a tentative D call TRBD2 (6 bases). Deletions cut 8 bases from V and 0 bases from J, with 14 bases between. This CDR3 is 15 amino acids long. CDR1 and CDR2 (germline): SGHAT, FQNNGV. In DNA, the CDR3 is TGTGCCAGCGGGGTATCTAGCGACTCCTACAATGAGCAGTTCTTC. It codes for CASGVSSDSYNEQFF.

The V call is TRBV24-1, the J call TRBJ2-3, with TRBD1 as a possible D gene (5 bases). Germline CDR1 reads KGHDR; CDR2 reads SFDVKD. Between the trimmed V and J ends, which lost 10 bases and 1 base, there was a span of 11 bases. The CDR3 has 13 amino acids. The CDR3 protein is CATRGEGTDTQYF. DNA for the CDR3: TGTGCCACAAGGGGTGAGGGCACAGATACGCAGTATTTT.

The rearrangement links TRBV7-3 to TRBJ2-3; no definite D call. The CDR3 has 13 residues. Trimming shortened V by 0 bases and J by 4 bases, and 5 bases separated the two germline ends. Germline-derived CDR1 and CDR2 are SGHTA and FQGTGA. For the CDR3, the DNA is TGTGCCAGCAGCTTAACGTTCGCAGATACGCAGTATTTT. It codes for CASSLTFADTQYF.

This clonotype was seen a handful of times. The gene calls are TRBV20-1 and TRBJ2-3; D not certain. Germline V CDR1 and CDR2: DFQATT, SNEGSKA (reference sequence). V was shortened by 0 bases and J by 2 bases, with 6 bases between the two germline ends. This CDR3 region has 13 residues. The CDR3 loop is CSARDRFTDTQYF. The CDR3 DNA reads TGCAGTGCTAGAGACAGGTTCACAGATACGCAGTATTTT.

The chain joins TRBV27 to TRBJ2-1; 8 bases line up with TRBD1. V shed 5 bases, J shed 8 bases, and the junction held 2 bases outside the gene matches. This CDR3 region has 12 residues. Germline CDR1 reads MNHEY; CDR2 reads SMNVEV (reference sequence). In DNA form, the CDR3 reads TGTGCCAGCAGTGCAGGGGGCGATGAGCAGTTCTTC. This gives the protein CASSAGGDEQFF.

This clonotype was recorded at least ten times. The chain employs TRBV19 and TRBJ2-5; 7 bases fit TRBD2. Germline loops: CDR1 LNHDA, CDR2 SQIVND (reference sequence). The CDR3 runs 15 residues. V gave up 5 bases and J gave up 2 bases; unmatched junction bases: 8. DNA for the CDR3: TGTGCCAGTAGTTTATCCCTAGCGGTACAAGAGACCCAGTACTTC. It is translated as CASSLSLAVQETQYF.

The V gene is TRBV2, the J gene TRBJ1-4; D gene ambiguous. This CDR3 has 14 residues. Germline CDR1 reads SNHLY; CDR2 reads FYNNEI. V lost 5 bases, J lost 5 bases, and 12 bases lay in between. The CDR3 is CASSPGFNNEKLFF. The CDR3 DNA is TGTGCCAGCAGTCCGGGGTTCAACAATGAAAAACTGTTTTTT.

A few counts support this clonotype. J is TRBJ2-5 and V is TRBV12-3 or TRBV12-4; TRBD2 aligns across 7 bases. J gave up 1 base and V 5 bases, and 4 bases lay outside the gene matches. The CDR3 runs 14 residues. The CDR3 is CASSVGGFQETQYF. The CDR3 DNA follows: TGTGCCAGCAGTGTGGGGGGGTTCCAAGAGACCCAGTACTTC.

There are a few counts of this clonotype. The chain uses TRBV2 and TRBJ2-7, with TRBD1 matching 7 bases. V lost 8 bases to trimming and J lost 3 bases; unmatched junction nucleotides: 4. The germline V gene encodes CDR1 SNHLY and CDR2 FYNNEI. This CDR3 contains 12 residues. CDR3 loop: CASGTAHYEQYF. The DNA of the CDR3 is TGTGCCAGCGGGACAGCACACTACGAGCAGTACTTC.

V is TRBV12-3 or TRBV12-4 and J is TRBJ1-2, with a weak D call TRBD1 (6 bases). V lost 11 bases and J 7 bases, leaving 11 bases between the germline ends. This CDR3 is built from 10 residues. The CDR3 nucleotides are TGTGCCTCACAGGGTAGTGGCTACACCTTC. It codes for CASQGSGYTF.

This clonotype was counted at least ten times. The CDR3 protein is CASSSWGTYEQYV. CDR3 bases: TGTGCCAGCAGCTCTTGGGGGACCTACGAGCAGTACGTC. This sequence joins TRBV7-8 and TRBJ2-7, with D perhaps given as TRBD1 or TRBD2 (5 bases each). This CDR3 comprises 13 residues. CDR1 is SGHVS, CDR2 FQNEAQ, per germline. Trimming pared 4 bases from V and 2 bases from J, leaving 9 bases between.